This entry is about one T cell receptor beta chain. Its antigen is currently unknown. This specimen belongs to a study of cytomegalovirus exposure and HLA in healthy donors. Points from the study as a whole: The study recorded 164 TCR beta chains that were cytomegalovirus-associated. In the 120 validation repertoires, about 94% of cluster scores exceeded 0, per a later analysis.

The CDR3 length is 14 residues. Trimming cost V 6 bases and J 4 bases, with 13 bases left between them. CDR1 KGHSH and CDR2 LQKENI come from the germline V gene. TCRdb's table, derived via immunoSEQ multiplex PCR, lists solely in-frame clones and lacks some. This table holds under 350,000 clones, 70% to 90% found once. The rearrangement uses TRBV18 and TRBJ1-5; TRBD1 is a possible D gene (5 bases). This receptor was taken from a woman aged 18-29 years in good health and CMV-seronegative. Input material: PBMCs. The CDR3 DNA is TGTGCCAGCTCCGAGGAACAGGCGAATCAGCCCCAGCATTTT. It encodes CASSEEQANQPQHF.